This T cell receptor beta chain was profiled in a study of shared clonotypes between healthy human individuals. The study, taken as a whole, reports: Sampling used blood alone; tissue repertoires probably differ.

Concerning this clone: Its antigen remains unidentified.

The germline CDR1 and CDR2 sequences are MDHEN and SYDVKM. The CDR3 extends over 15 amino acids. With 5 bases removed from V and 7 bases from J, the gap between germline ends came to 18 bases. The deep-level immunoSEQ assay was used. Sorted-subset replicate PCR reactions contained roughly 200 ng DNA, corresponding to roughly 29,000 T cell genomes. Produced via immunoSEQ multiplex PCR; TCRdb's table is partial and in-frame only. The sample has approximately 1,500,000 clones; 95% to 99% are singletons. The sequenced material came from naive CD4+ T cells sorted from blood. Subset denoted: CD45RA+ positively selected. This TCR was recovered from a man younger than 40 in good health. The chain has TRBV28 and TRBJ2-4, with D possibly TRBD2 on 6 matching bases. The CDR3: CASSKLGGRQNIQYF. CDR3 bases: TGTGCCAGCAGTAAGCTTGGGGGGAGGCAGAACATTCAGTACTTC.